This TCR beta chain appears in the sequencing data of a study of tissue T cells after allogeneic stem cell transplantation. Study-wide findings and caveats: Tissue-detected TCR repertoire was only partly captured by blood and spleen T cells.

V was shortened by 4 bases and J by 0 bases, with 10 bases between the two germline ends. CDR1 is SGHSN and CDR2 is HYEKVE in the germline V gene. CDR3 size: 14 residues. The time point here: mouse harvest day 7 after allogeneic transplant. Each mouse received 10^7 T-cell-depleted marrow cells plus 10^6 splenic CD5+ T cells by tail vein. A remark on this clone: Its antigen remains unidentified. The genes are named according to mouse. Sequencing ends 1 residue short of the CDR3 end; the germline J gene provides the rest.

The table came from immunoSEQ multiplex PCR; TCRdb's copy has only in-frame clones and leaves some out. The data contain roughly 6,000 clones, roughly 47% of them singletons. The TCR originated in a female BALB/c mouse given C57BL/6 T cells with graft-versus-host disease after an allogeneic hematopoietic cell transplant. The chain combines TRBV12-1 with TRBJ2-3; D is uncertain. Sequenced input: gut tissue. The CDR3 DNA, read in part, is TGTGCCAGCTCCCCGGGGTCTAGTGCAGAAACGCTGTAT. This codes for CASSPGSSAETLY. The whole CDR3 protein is CASSPGSSAETLYF. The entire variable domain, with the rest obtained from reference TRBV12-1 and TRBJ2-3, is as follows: DSGVVQSPRHIIKEKGGRSVLTCIPISGHSNVVWYQQTLGKELKFLIQHYEKVERDKGFLPSRFSVQQFDDYHSEMNMSALELEDSAMYFCASSPGSSAETLYFGSGTRLTVL.